The next 25 T cell receptor beta chains were all read from a single sample in a study of cytomegalovirus exposure and HLA in healthy donors (dated by TCRdb to 2016 to 2017). Libraries were made using the immunoSEQ multiplex PCR assay. This is the immuneACCESS table as TCRdb keeps it, with only in-frame sequences that have V and J called. A part of the clones is gone; compared with another copy, unresolved V genes explain less than half, and the rest is unexplained. Counted in this sample were roughly 130,000 clones; around 92% of them appeared once. The top ten constitute about 3% of the sample. Sequencing input: PBMCs. The receptors derive from a man aged 25 to 45 in good health and CMV-seronegative.

The chain combines TRBV11-2 with TRBJ2-2; D is perhaps TRBD2 (6 bases). The CDR3 is 12 residues long. The V end lost 6 bases, the J end lost 13 bases, and 15 bases lay between the germline ends. Germline values: CDR1 SGHAT, CDR2 FQNNGV. The CDR3 is CASSLGGNLLFF. In DNA form, the CDR3 reads TGTGCCAGCAGTTTGGGGGGTAATCTGCTGTTTTTT.

The chain employs TRBV6-5 and TRBJ1-5; a weak D match, TRBD1 (6 bases). Between the trimmed V and J ends, which lost 5 bases and 0 bases, there was a span of 11 bases. CDR1 is MNHEY, CDR2 SVGAGI, per germline. This CDR3 comprises 15 residues. The CDR3 bases are TGTGCCAGCAGTCCCCTCAGGGGTAGCAATCAGCCCCAGCATTTT. It specifies CASSPLRGSNQPQHF.

The J gene is TRBJ2-1, the V gene TRBV13; D perhaps matches TRBD2 (5 bases). V dropped 0 bases and J dropped 0 bases, with 15 bases sitting between them. Germline values: CDR1 PRHDT, CDR2 FYEKMQ (reference sequence). The CDR3 is 18 amino acids. The CDR3 region has the DNA TGTGCCAGCAGCTTAGGCCTAGAGCGGAGAAGCTCCTACAATGAGCAGTTCTTC. Protein sequence: CASSLGLERRSSYNEQFF.

V usage is TRBV11-2 and J usage is TRBJ2-1, with D perhaps matching TRBD2 (5 bases). Trimming cost V 1 base and J 10 bases, with 14 bases left between them. CDR1 SGHAT and CDR2 FQNNGV come from the germline V gene. The CDR3 spans 14 residues. The CDR3 coding sequence is TGTGCCAGCAGCTTAGTATCGGGAAAACCCGAGCAGTTCTTC. Translated, it gives CASSLVSGKPEQFF.

The chain recombines TRBV10-1 with TRBJ1-1, with 10 nucleotides matching TRBD1. The CDR3 totals 16 residues. The trim removed 4 bases at V and 8 bases at J, leaving 13 bases unmatched. The germline V gene has CDR1 WNHNN and CDR2 SYGVQD (reference sequence). Written as DNA, the CDR3 is TGCGCCAGCAGTGCCTCGGACAGGGGGACCATGAAGGAAGCTTTCTTT. It yields the protein CASSASDRGTMKEAFF.

The chain links TRBV5-1 to TRBJ1-1; a possible D gene is TRBD1 (5 bases). CDR1 SGHRS and CDR2 YFSETQ come from the germline V gene. Trimming took 0 bases from V and 3 from J, leaving 9 bases between them. The CDR3 consists of 14 residues. As DNA, the CDR3 is TGCGCCAGCAGCTTGGGACAGCTTTACACTGAAGCTTTCTTT. Translation: CASSLGQLYTEAFF. Drawing the rest from reference TRBV5-1 and TRBJ1-1, the complete variable domain is KAGVTQTPRYLIKTRGQQVTLSCSPISGHRSVSWYQQTPGQGLQFLFEYFSETQRNKGNFPGRFSGRQFSNSRSEMNVSTLELGDSALYLCASSLGQLYTEAFFGQGTRLTVV.

This rearrangement joins TRBV6-1 to TRBJ1-5, with D perhaps TRBD1 (6 bases). Germline V lookup: CDR1 MNHNS, CDR2 SASEGT. V lost 6 bases and J 2 bases, leaving 14 bases between the germline ends. The CDR3 covers 15 residues. The CDR3 DNA is TGTGCCAGCAGCTTAACAGGGTCGGGCAATCAGCCCCAGCATTTT. It encodes CASSLTGSGNQPQHF.

The J gene is TRBJ2-7, the V gene TRBV27, with 8 bases fitting TRBD1. Germline trimming cut 1 base from V and 4 bases from J; bases unmatched to any gene: 6. Germline lookup yields CDR1 MNHEY and CDR2 SMNVEV (reference sequence). This CDR3 has 15 amino acids. Here the CDR3 reads CASSLFPGQDYEQYF. CDR3 coding DNA: TGTGCCAGCAGTTTATTCCCGGGACAGGATTACGAGCAGTACTTC.

The V and J genes are TRBV7-6 and TRBJ2-5; 9 nucleotides line up with TRBD2. CDR3 size: 15 residues. Looked up from germline, CDR1 is SGHVS and CDR2 is FNYEAQ. The ends lost 3 bases at V and 6 bases at J; junction bases unmatched: 8. The DNA of the CDR3 is TGTGCCAGCAGCTTGGAGGCGGGGGGGCTGAAGACCCAGTACTTC. Translating gives CASSLEAGGLKTQYF.

The chain carries TRBV19 and TRBJ1-2; the D gene is possibly TRBD1 (6 bases). The V end lost 5 bases, the J end lost 2 bases, and 9 bases lay between the germline ends. CDR3 size: 13 residues. Germline V CDR1 and CDR2: LNHDA, SQIVND (reference sequence). CDR3 residues: CASSLQGNYGYTF. The CDR3 nucleotides read TGTGCCAGTAGTCTGCAGGGGAACTATGGCTACACCTTC.

The genes are TRBV6-5 and TRBJ2-1, with TRBD1 matching over 9 bases. V shed 0 bases, J shed 3 bases, and the junction held 3 bases outside the gene matches. Germline V lookup: CDR1 MNHEY, CDR2 SVGAGI. The CDR3 runs to 16 residues. The CDR3 here is CASSYSGTGLYNEQFF. CDR3 DNA: TGTGCCAGCAGTTACTCCGGGACAGGGCTCTACAATGAGCAGTTCTTC.

This clone was recorded once. The rearrangement joins TRBV7-2 to TRBJ1-4; D remains unclear. V was trimmed by 5 bases and J by 5 bases, leaving 15 bases between them. The CDR3 totals 15 residues. Looked up from germline, CDR1 is SGHTA and CDR2 is FQGNSA. CDR3 loop: CASSPGRRTNEKLFF. The DNA for the CDR3 is TGTGCCAGCAGCCCAGGCAGGAGGACCAATGAAAAACTGTTTTTT. The full variable domain, its missing parts supplied by reference TRBV7-2 and TRBJ1-4, is GAGVSQSPSNKVTEKGKDVELRCDPISGHTALYWYRQSLGQGLEFLIYFQGNSAPDKSGLPSDRFSAERTGGSVSTLTIQRTQQEDSAVYLCASSPGRRTNEKLFFGSGTQLSVL.

This clone was recorded once. The chain combines TRBV4-3 with TRBJ1-4; D gene unclear. V lost 0 bases to trimming and J lost 7 bases, with 12 bases between them. The CDR3 consists of 15 residues. Per the germline V gene, CDR1 is LGHNA and CDR2 is YSLEER. DNA of the CDR3: TGCGCCAGCAGCCAAGATCGCGGTGCCCCTGAAAAACTGTTTTTT. Its protein product is CASSQDRGAPEKLFF.

The chain links TRBV9 to TRBJ1-2; 9 bases are a match to TRBD1. The V gene's germline CDR1 is SGDLS and CDR2 YYNGEE. This CDR3 spans 16 amino acids. V shed 4 bases and J 5 bases; nucleotides not matched to a gene: 12. The CDR3 region is CASSPQRTGELYGYTF. In DNA form, the CDR3 reads TGTGCCAGCAGCCCCCAGAGGACAGGGGAATTATATGGCTACACCTTC.

This clone appeared once. The V gene is TRBV2, the J gene TRBJ2-7; 8 bases line up with TRBD1. Germline V lookup: CDR1 SNHLY, CDR2 FYNNEI. V gave up 6 bases and J gave up 7 bases; unmatched junction bases: 14. The length of the CDR3 is 15 residues. The CDR3 bases are TGTGCCAGCAGCCTTACGACAGGGGAATTAGCGGAGCAGTACTTC. Translation gives CASSLTTGELAEQYF.

The chain is built from TRBV19 and TRBJ2-1, with 9 bases lining up with TRBD2. J gave up 1 base and V 3 bases, and 4 bases lay outside the gene matches. Germline-derived CDR1 and CDR2 are LNHDA and SQIVND (reference sequence). The CDR3 sequence is 16 residues long. CDR3 sequence (DNA): TGTGCCAGTAGTATTCTAGCGGGGACTTCCTACAATGAGCAGTTCTTC. It is translated as CASSILAGTSYNEQFF. The variable domain in full, completed from reference TRBV19 and TRBJ2-1, reads DGGITQSPKYLFRKEGQNVTLSCEQNLNHDAMYWYRQDPGQGLRLIYYSQIVNDFQKGDIAEGYSVSREKKESFPLTVTSAQKNPTAFYLCASSILAGTSYNEQFFGPGTRLTVL.

The chain uses TRBV29-1 and TRBJ1-2, with D possibly being TRBD1 (6 bases). From germline, CDR1 is SQVTM and CDR2 ANQGSEA. The V and J ends lost 2 bases and 4 bases respectively, with 8 bases between them. The CDR3 has 12 amino acids. DNA for the CDR3: TGCAGCGTTGAAAGGGGGTCCTATGGCTACACCTTC. Amino acid sequence: CSVERGSYGYTF.

J is TRBJ1-6 and V is TRBV28; 9 bases agree with TRBD1. The germline V gene has CDR1 MDHEN and CDR2 SYDVKM. CDR3 length: 15 residues. V gave up 4 bases and J gave up 14 bases; unmatched junction bases: 12. The CDR3 reads CASSSPGQGLGALHF. The CDR3 nucleotides read TGTGCCAGCAGTTCTCCGGGACAGGGATTAGGGGCCCTCCACTTT.

J is TRBJ2-7 and V is TRBV7-2; 8 nucleotides agree with TRBD2. Germline-derived CDR1 and CDR2 are SGHTA and FQGNSA. V shed 5 bases and J 4 bases; nucleotides not matched to a gene: 7. CDR3 length: 14 residues. CDR3 residues: CASSRGGLFYEQYF. As DNA, the CDR3 is TGTGCCAGCAGCCGCGGGGGGCTCTTTTACGAGCAGTACTTC.

The chain carries TRBV5-1 and TRBJ1-1, with D perhaps matching TRBD1 (6 bases). V was clipped by 2 bases and J by 5 bases, with 13 bases between them. Per germline, CDR1 SGHRS and CDR2 YFSETQ. The CDR3 length is 14 residues. CDR3 coding DNA: TGCGCCAGCAGCTTAGGACAGAGGTTTACTGAAGCTTTCTTT. Its protein product is CASSLGQRFTEAFF.

The J gene is TRBJ2-4, the V gene TRBV7-9, with D perhaps TRBD2 (6 bases). The CDR3 totals 15 residues. The germline V gene encodes CDR1 SEHNR and CDR2 FQNEAQ (reference sequence). Trimming shortened V by 3 bases and J by 3 bases, and 12 bases separated the two germline ends. In DNA, the CDR3 is TGTGCCAGCAGCTTCTGGGGGGAGAGCAAAAACATTCAGTACTTC. It codes for CASSFWGESKNIQYF.

This clone has only one observation. This sequence joins TRBV5-1 and TRBJ1-1, with TRBD1 matching over 7 bases. Germline CDR1 is SGHRS and CDR2 is YFSETQ. The junction had 6 bases not matched to a gene; V was cut back by 1 base and J by 3 bases. This CDR3 has 15 amino acids. The CDR3 spells CASSLRAGGHTEAFF. CDR3 nucleotide sequence: TGCGCCAGCAGCTTGCGGGCAGGGGGGCACACTGAAGCTTTCTTT.

The chain recombines TRBV10-2 with TRBJ1-3; D is unresolved. CDR3 length equals 16 residues. Germline CDR1 reads WSHSY; CDR2 reads SAAADI. V was trimmed by 6 bases and J by 0 bases, leaving 15 bases between them. CDR3 nucleotide sequence: TGCGCCAGCAGGAAGACGACGGGTCACTCTGGAAACACCATATATTTT. It translates to CASRKTTGHSGNTIYF.

The V call is TRBV11-3, the J call TRBJ2-3; 7 nucleotides line up with TRBD1. Germline V gene sequence: CDR1 SGHNT, CDR2 YENEEA. J gave up 1 base and V 5 bases, and 3 bases lay outside the gene matches. The CDR3 totals 14 residues. CDR3 region: CASSQGGRTDTQYF. The DNA of the CDR3 is TGTGCCAGCAGCCAAGGGGGCCGCACAGATACGCAGTATTTT.

The chain links TRBV5-1 to TRBJ2-3; TRBD2 might be the D (5 bases). Trimming removed 2 bases from V and 0 bases from J, with 10 bases in between. The CDR3 extends over 15 amino acids. In germline, CDR1 is SGHRS, CDR2 YFSETQ. The CDR3 DNA is TGCGCCAGCAGCTTCCGGACTCAAAGCACAGATACGCAGTATTTT. This translates into CASSFRTQSTDTQYF.